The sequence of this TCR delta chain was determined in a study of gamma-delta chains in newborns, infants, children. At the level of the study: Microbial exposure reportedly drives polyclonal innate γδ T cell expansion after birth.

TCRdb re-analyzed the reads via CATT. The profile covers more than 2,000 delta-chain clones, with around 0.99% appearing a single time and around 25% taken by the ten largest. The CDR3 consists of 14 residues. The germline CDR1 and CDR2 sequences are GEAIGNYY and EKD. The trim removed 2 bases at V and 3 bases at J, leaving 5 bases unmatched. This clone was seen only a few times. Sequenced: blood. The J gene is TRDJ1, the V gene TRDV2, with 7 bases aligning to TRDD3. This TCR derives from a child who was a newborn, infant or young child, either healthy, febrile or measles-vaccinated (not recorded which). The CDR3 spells CACDKLGISDKLIF. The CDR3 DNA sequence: TGTGCCTGTGACAAACTGGGGATCTCCGATAAACTCATCTTT.